This TCR beta chain was recorded in a study of shared clonotypes between healthy human individuals. Study conclusions and caveats: Unshared clonotypes carried lower generation probabilities than those common to all four donors. Genetic and exposure-history diversity was limited by the small donor number. Sampling covered nothing but blood. Tissue TCR repertoires likely differ from those found in blood.

Per the germline V gene, CDR1 is SQVTM and CDR2 is ANQGSEA. The CDR3 runs to 17 residues. The V gene lost 4 bases and the J gene lost 4 bases, with 25 bases spanning the gap. Profiling relied on immunoSEQ multiplex PCR, and the TCRdb table lists in-frame clones only, not all of them. The repertoire holds 110,000 or so clones, with about 63% as singletons. Of note for this clone: Its matching antigen is unknown.

This TCR derives from a woman aged 25 to 39 in good health. The rearrangement joins TRBV29-1 to TRBJ1-2; unclear D gene. The sample was memory CD8+ T cells sorted from blood. Subset reported: CD45RO+ cells pooled with CCR7-negative TemRA cells. The CDR3 nucleotides are TGCAGCGTTGTATCGATAATAAATCGGCAGAACCCCTATGGCTACACCTTC. Encoded protein: CSVVSIINRQNPYGYTF. Looking up the rest from reference TRBV29-1 and TRBJ1-2 gives the full variable domain: SAVISQKPSRDICQRGTSLTIQCQVDSQVTMMFWYRQQPGQSLTLIATANQGSEATYESGFVIDKFPISRPNLTFSTLTVSNMSPEDSSIYLCSVVSIINRQNPYGYTFGSGTRLTVV.